What follows are 3 T cell receptor beta chains derived from one specimen sequenced in a study of radiotherapy plus CTLA-4 blockade in lung cancer. The assay was immunoSEQ multiplex PCR, and TCRdb's table has in-frame clones only and misses some. The sample lists 35,000 to 45,000 clones, over 55% occurring once. The material was peripheral blood, obtained from a patient treated with radiotherapy plus ipilimumab. These receptor sequences come from a human donor with non-small cell lung cancer who had stable disease on radiotherapy plus ipilimumab.

This chain uses TRBV6-1 with TRBJ2-4, with a tentative D call TRBD2 (6 bases). The CDR3 sequence is 15 residues long. Germline V CDR1 and CDR2: MNHNS, SASEGT. Deletions cut 3 bases from V and 7 bases from J, with 16 bases between. The DNA for the CDR3 is TGTGCCAGCAGTGACGGGGGAGCCCTCGGGAACATTCAGTACTTC. Translated, it gives CASSDGGALGNIQYF.

The chain is built from TRBV12-5 and TRBJ1-5; D perhaps matches TRBD1 (6 bases). Germline values: CDR1 LGHNT, CDR2 FRNRAP. This CDR3 contains 15 residues. Trimming shortened V by 0 bases and J by 3 bases, and 9 bases separated the two germline ends. The CDR3 is CASGLVTGNNQPQHF. The CDR3 nucleotides are TGTGCTAGTGGTTTGGTTACAGGGAACAATCAGCCCCAGCATTTT.

The rearrangement links TRBV11-2 to TRBJ2-5; 8 nucleotides line up with TRBD2. The CDR3 is 16 residues long. J gave up 5 bases and V 5 bases, and 13 bases lay outside the gene matches. Germline-derived CDR1 and CDR2 are SGHAT and FQNNGV. The chain's CDR3 is CASSRRGGAPRETQYF. As DNA, the CDR3 is TGTGCCAGCAGCCGTCGGGGGGGGGCGCCTAGGGAGACCCAGTACTTC. The complete variable domain, with remaining parts taken from reference TRBV11-2 and TRBJ2-5, reads EAGVAQSPRYKIIEKRQSVAFWCNPISGHATLYWYQQILGQGPKLLIQFQNNGVVDDSQLPKDRFSAERLKGVDSTLKIQPAKLEDSAVYLCASSRRGGAPRETQYFGPGTRLLVL.